This TCR beta chain derives from a study of blood T cells in healthy people across ages. In the study overall: Per every two T cells, about one barcoded beta molecule was captured by template switching.

Points from the study as a whole: Donor CMV status was unknown, possibly confounding expanded clonotype changes.

Germline lookup yields CDR1 MNHEY and CDR2 SVGAGI. The V end lost 1 base, the J end lost 3 bases, and 15 bases lay between the germline ends. The CDR3 extends over 16 amino acids. Combining a sample-barcoded 5' primer with a J-beta primer mix, a second PCR ran for about 6 to 12 cycles. TCRdb re-analysed the 5' RACE reads in MiXCR, keeping a single row per CDR3 protein. The repertoire holds roughly 700,000 distinct CDR3 sequences, with less than 40% as singletons. This clonotype was seen a handful of times. Its cognate antigen is unknown. Healthy Russian Caucasian donors spanned ages roughly 6 to 100 years. The authors isolated at least 6.5 million PBMCs per sample.

The receptor comes from a woman older than 75 in good health. The sample was blood. The rearrangement joins TRBV6-5 to TRBJ1-1; weak D call: TRBD1 (5 bases). CDR3 in DNA: TGTGCCAGCAGTTACTTAGGTGGGGGTTTGGACACTGAAGCTTTCTTT. Residues: CASSYLGGGLDTEAFF.